The clone carrying this TCR beta chain occurred once. These data are taken from a study of blood T cell repertoires in COVID-19. Whole-study context: Samples taken during acute and convalescent COVID-19 were collected in the United States, Italy and Spain. Sources were T cells, B-cell-depleted T cells, or PBMCs; the material itself was cDNA or gDNA.

Per the original methods: Amplification from reference gene primers served as the basis for estimated nucleated cell counts. Only in-frame clones appear in the TCRdb table, and some are missing; sequencing was by immunoSEQ multiplex PCR. D and trimming were read from the DNA, whereas the V and J calls and clone size are those reported in that table. This table holds about 99,000 clones, around nine tenths found once. The CDR3 spans 17 residues. Trimming stripped 0 bases from V and 3 bases from J, with 15 bases between. This TCR was recovered from a man over 45 in a cohort sampled during active COVID-19. Material: peripheral blood. V usage is TRBV5-3 and J usage is TRBJ1-4; TRBD1 is a possible D gene (6 bases). TRBV5-3 is given ORF status, its function remaining uncertain. CDR3 nucleotides: TGTGCCAGAAGCTTGGAGGGCGGGGGGCAAGCTAATGAAAAACTGTTTTTT. Translated: CARSLEGGGQANEKLFF.